This T cell receptor beta chain was sequenced for a study of T cells after yellow fever vaccination. On the study more broadly: With SMART-Seq v4 Ultra Low Input, the fractions containing low cell numbers were prepared. Study observations and caveats: FACS-sorted repertoires could contain abundant clonotypes contaminating from the bulk population. A large majority of primary-vaccination clones showed up again after the booster (approximately 96% CD4, around 85% CD8).

This clonotype occurred many times. Its antigen is not identified. CDR1 is SGHTA, CDR2 FQGNSA, per germline. V dropped 6 bases and J dropped 3; count of bases not matched to a gene: 7. This CDR3 contains 15 residues. In making TCR cDNA, 5'RACE template switching added a universal primer site and UMIs to it. MiXCR, applied by TCRdb to the 5' RACE reads, yields one record per CDR3 protein. Among roughly 180,000 distinct CDR3 sequences listed, approximately 6.2% were seen once. The origin of this receptor is a man between 18 and 35 years old who received the YFV17D yellow fever vaccine. The rearrangement links TRBV7-2 to TRBJ2-7; 11 bases fit TRBD1. The sample was CD4+ T cells sorted from PBMCs, taken on the day of the first yellow fever vaccination. The CDR3 region has the DNA TGTGCCAGCAGGAGAGGGGACAGGGGGGTCTACGAGCAGTACTTC. It yields the protein CASRRGDRGVYEQYF. Together with reference TRBV7-2 and TRBJ2-7, the CDR3 gives the full variable domain: GAGVSQSPSNKVTEKGKDVELRCDPISGHTALYWYRQSLGQGLEFLIYFQGNSAPDKSGLPSDRFSAERTGGSVSTLTIQRTQQEDSAVYLCASRRGDRGVYEQYFGPGTRLTVT.